Below are 8 T cell receptor beta chains sequenced from a single sample in a study of blood T cell repertoires in COVID-19. TCRdb's copy holds only in-frame clones and misses some; the assay was immunoSEQ multiplex PCR. The sample lists about 310,000 clones, around 90% occurring once. The sequencing input was peripheral blood. The receptors come from a man aged 50 to 59 with active or convalescent COVID-19.

V is TRBV3-1 (or the pseudogene TRBV3-2) and J is TRBJ2-5, with 8 bases aligning to TRBD2. J lost 3 bases, V lost 4 bases, and 7 bases had no gene match. Per germline, CDR1 LGHDT and CDR2 YNNKEL (reference sequence). The CDR3 extends over 15 amino acids. CDR3 nucleotide sequence: TGTGCCAGCAGCCCCGGGCTAGCGGGTAAAGAGACCCAGTACTTC. This encodes CASSPGLAGKETQYF.

This clone was detected many times. The rearrangement uses TRBV5-6 and TRBJ2-1; 7 nucleotides line up with TRBD2. The CDR3 extends over 13 amino acids. The junction had 5 bases not matched to a gene; V was cut back by 5 bases and J by 6 bases. Germline V lookup: CDR1 SGHDT, CDR2 YYEEEE. CDR3 nucleotide sequence: TGTGCCAGCAGGCGGATAGCGGGCAATGAGCAGTTCTTC. Amino acids: CASRRIAGNEQFF. The variable domain in full, completed from reference TRBV5-6 and TRBJ2-1, reads DAGVTQSPTHLIKTRGQQVTLRCSPKSGHDTVSWYQQALGQGPQFIFQYYEEEERQRGNFPDRFSGHQFPNYSSELNVNALLLGDSALYLCASRRIAGNEQFFGPGTRLTVL.

This clone was recorded only once. The chain recombines TRBV28 with TRBJ2-5; 10 positions agree with TRBD1. Germline-derived CDR1 and CDR2 are MDHEN and SYDVKM. V lost 7 bases to trimming and J lost 3 bases; unmatched junction nucleotides: 8. The CDR3 is 15 amino acids. The CDR3 loop reads CASTGQGEREETQYF. The CDR3 DNA sequence: TGTGCCAGCACCGGACAGGGGGAGAGGGAAGAGACCCAGTACTTC. Full variable domain (outside the CDR3, taken from reference TRBV28 and TRBJ2-5): DVKVTQSSRYLVKRTGEKVFLECVQDMDHENMFWYRQDPGLGLRLIYFSYDVKMKEKGDIPEGYSVSREKKERFSLILESASTNQTSMYLCASTGQGEREETQYFGPGTRLLVL.

V and J are TRBV27 and TRBJ1-1; 11 bases map to TRBD1. CDR3 length equals 13 residues. The junction had 8 bases not matched to a gene; V was cut back by 6 bases and J by 11 bases. The V gene's germline CDR1 is MNHEY and CDR2 SMNVEV (reference sequence). CDR3: CASSADRGHPAFF. CDR3 nucleotides: TGTGCCAGCAGCGCGGACAGGGGGCACCCGGCTTTCTTT.

This clone is a singleton in its sample. The genes are TRBV4-1 and TRBJ2-1, with 9 positions matching TRBD2. V shed 1 base and J 7 bases; nucleotides not matched to a gene: 8. The germline CDR1 and CDR2 sequences are MGHRA and YSYEKL. The CDR3 runs to 16 residues. Here the CDR3 reads CASSQGPAGGVNEQFF. The CDR3 DNA is TGCGCCAGCAGCCAAGGGCCAGCGGGAGGAGTGAATGAGCAGTTCTTC.

This chain links TRBV18 with TRBJ2-7; 7 bases align to TRBD1. The CDR3 runs 16 residues. Looked up from germline, CDR1 is KGHSH and CDR2 is LQKENI. J lost 1 base, V lost 1 base, and 7 bases had no gene match. CDR3 region: CASSPQGTANSYEQYF. CDR3 nucleotide sequence: TGTGCCAGCTCACCACAGGGGACAGCAAATTCCTACGAGCAGTACTTC.

J is TRBJ2-7 and V is TRBV10-1; possibly TRBD2 for D (5 bases). CDR3 length equals 14 residues. In germline, CDR1 is WNHNN, CDR2 SYGVQD (reference sequence). V lost 5 bases, J lost 6 bases, and 17 bases lay in between. CDR3 amino acids: CASSPNYAGVEQYF. CDR3 bases: TGCGCCAGCAGTCCCAACTACGCGGGCGTCGAGCAGTACTTC.

This CDR3 reads CAWRQGASEQYF. CDR3 coding DNA: TGTGCCTGGAGACAGGGGGCCAGCGAGCAGTACTTC. This chain links TRBV30 with TRBJ2-7; 9 bases match TRBD1. The CDR3 is 12 residues long. J was trimmed by 6 bases and V by 3 bases; bases with no gene match: 3. Germline V gene sequence: CDR1 GTSNPN, CDR2 SVGIG (reference sequence). The full variable domain, completed using reference TRBV30 and TRBJ2-7, is SQTIHQWPATLVQPVGSPLSLECTVEGTSNPNLYWYRQAAGRGLQLLFYSVGIGQISSEVPQNLSASRPQDRQFILSSKKLLLSDSGFYLCAWRQGASEQYFGPGTRLTVT.